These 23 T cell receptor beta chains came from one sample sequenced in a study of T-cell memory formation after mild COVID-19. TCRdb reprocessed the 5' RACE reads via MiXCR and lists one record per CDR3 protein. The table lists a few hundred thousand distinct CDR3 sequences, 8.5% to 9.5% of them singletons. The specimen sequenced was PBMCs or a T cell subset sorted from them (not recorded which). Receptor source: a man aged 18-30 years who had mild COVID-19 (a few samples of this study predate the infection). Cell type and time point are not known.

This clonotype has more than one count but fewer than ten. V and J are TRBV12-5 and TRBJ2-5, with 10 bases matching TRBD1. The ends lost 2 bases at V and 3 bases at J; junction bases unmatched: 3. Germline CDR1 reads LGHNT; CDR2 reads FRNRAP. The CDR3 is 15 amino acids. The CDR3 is CASGLTGTGEETQYF. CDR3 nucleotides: TGTGCTAGTGGTTTGACCGGGACAGGGGAAGAGACCCAGTACTTC.

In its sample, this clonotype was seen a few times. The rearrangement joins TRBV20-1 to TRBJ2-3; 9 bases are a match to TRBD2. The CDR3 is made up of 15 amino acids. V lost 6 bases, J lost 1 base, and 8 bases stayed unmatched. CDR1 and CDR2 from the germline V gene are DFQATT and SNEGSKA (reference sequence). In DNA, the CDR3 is TGCAGTGCCCGACGGAGGACTAGCGGCACAGATACGCAGTATTTT. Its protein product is CSARRRTSGTDTQYF.

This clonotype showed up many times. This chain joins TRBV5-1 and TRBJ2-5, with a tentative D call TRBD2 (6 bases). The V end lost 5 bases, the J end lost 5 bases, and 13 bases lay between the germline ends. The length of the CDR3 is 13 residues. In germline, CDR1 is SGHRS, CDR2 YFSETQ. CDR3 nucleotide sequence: TGCGCCAGCAGTGAAATTGGAGGGGAGACCCAGTACTTC. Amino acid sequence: CASSEIGGETQYF.

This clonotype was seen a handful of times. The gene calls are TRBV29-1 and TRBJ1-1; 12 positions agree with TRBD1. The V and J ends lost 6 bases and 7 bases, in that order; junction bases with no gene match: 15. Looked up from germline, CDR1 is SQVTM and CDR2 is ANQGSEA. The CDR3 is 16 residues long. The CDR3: CSVRGQGASGSNEAFF. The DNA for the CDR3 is TGCAGCGTCCGGGGACAGGGGGCCTCGGGGTCGAATGAAGCTTTCTTT.

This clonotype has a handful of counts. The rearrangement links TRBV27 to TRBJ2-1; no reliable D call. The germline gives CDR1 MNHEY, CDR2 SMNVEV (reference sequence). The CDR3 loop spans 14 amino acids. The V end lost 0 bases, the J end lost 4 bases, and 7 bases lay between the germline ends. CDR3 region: CASSLSGRYNEQFF. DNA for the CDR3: TGTGCCAGCAGTTTATCCGGCAGATACAATGAGCAGTTCTTC.

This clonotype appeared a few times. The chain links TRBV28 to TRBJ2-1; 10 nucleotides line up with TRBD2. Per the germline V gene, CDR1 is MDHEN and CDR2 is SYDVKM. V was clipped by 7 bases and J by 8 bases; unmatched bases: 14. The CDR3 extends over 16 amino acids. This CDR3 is CASIGQALAGIHEQFF. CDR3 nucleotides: TGTGCCAGCATCGGACAGGCACTAGCGGGGATCCATGAGCAGTTCTTC.

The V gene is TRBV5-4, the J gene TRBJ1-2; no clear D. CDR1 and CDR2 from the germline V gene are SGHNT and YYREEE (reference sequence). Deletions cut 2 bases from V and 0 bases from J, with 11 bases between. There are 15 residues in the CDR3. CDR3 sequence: CASSLGQAANYGYTF. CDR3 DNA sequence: TGTGCCAGCAGCTTAGGGCAGGCCGCTAACTATGGCTACACCTTC.

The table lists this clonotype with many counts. CDR3 in amino acids: CASSFGPENTEAFF. The DNA for the CDR3 is TGTGCCAGCAGTTTCGGTCCTGAGAACACTGAAGCTTTCTTT. The rearrangement uses TRBV12-3 or TRBV12-4 and TRBJ1-1; D ambiguous. The CDR3 consists of 14 residues. The V end was cut by 3 bases, the J end by 1 base, with 9 bases between.

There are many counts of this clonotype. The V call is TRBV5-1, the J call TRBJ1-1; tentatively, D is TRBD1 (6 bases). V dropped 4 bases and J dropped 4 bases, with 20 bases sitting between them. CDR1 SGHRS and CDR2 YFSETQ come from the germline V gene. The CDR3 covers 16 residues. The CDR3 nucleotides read TGCGCCAGCAGCCTACCCTCAGGGGCCCGGGGCACTGAAGCTTTCTTT. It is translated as CASSLPSGARGTEAFF.

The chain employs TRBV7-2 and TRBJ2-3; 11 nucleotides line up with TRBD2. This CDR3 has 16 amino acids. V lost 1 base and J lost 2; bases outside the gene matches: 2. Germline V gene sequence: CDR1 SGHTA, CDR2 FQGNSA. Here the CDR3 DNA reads TGTGCCAGCAGCTTAGGGACTAGCGGGCCCACAGATACGCAGTATTTT. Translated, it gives CASSLGTSGPTDTQYF.

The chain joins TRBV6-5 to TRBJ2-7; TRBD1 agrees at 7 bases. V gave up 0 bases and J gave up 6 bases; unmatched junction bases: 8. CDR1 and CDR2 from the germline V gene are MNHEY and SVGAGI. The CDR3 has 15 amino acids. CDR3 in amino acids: CASSYSSRDSSEQYV. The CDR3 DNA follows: TGTGCCAGCAGTTACTCGTCTCGGGACAGTTCCGAGCAGTACGTC.

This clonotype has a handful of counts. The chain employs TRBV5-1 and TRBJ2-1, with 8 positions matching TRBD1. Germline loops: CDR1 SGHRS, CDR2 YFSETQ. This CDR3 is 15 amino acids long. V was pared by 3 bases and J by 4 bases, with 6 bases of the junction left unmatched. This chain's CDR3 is CASSWDRSLYNEQFF. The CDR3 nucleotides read TGCGCCAGCAGCTGGGACAGGAGCCTTTACAATGAGCAGTTCTTC.

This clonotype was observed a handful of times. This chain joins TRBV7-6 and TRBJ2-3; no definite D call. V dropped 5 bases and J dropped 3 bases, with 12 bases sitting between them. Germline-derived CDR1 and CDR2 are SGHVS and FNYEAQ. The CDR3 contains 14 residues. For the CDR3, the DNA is TGTGCCAGCAGCCGCACACATAGAACAGATACGCAGTATTTT. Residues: CASSRTHRTDTQYF.

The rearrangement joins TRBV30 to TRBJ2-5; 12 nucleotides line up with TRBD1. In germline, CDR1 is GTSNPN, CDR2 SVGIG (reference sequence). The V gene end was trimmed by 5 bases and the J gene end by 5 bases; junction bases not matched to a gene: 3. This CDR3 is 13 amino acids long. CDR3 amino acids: CAWGTGGRETQYF. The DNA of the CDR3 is TGTGCCTGGGGGACAGGGGGCAGGGAGACCCAGTACTTC.

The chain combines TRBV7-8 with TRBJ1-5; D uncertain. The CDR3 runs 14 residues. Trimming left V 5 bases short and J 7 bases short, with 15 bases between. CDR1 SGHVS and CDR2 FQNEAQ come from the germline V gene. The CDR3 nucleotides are TGTGCCAGCAGCCCGCTTCCTTCCAACCAGCCCCAGCATTTT. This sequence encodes CASSPLPSNQPQHF.

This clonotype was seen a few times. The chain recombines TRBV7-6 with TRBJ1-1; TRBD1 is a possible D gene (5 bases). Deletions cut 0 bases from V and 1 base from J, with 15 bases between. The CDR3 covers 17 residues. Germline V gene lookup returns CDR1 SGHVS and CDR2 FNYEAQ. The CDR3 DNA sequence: TGTGCCAGCAGCTTAGCCGGGTACGTGGGGCGGAACACTGAAGCTTTCTTT. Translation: CASSLAGYVGRNTEAFF.

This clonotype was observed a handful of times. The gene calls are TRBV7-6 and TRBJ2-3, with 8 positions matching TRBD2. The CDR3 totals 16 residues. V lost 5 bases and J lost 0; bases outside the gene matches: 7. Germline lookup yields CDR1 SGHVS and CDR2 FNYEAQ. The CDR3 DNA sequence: TGTGCCAGCAGCCCCGAGGGCGGGGGGAGCACAGATACGCAGTATTTT. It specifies CASSPEGGGSTDTQYF.

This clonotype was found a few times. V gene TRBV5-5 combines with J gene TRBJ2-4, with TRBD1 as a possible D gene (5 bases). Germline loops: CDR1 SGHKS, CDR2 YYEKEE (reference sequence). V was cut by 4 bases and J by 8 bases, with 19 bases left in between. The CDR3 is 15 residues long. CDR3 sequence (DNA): TGTGCCAGCAGCGTCCAGGACATGCCCAGGGACATTCAGTACTTC. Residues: CASSVQDMPRDIQYF.

CDR3 bases: TGTGCCAGCAGTTCCGGCCTTTGGTCCTACAATGAGCAGTTCTTC. Translation: CASSSGLWSYNEQFF. The V and J genes are TRBV6-5 and TRBJ2-1; D gene ambiguous. V was cut by 4 bases and J by 1 base, with 11 bases left in between. In germline, CDR1 is MNHEY, CDR2 SVGAGI. The CDR3 length is 15 residues.

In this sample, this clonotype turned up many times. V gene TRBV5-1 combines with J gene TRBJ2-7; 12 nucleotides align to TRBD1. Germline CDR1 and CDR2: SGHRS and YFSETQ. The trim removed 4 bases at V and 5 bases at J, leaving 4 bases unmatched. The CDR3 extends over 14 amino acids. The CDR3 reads CASSGGTGGHEQYF. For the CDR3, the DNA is TGCGCCAGCAGCGGCGGGACAGGGGGCCACGAGCAGTACTTC.

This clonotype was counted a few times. The CDR3 sequence: CASSATGTGGYEQYF. In nucleotides, the CDR3 is TGTGCCAGCAGCGCAACCGGGACAGGGGGCTACGAGCAGTACTTC. V usage is TRBV5-4 and J usage is TRBJ2-7, with 11 bases identical to TRBD1. CDR1 is SGHNT, CDR2 YYREEE, per germline (reference sequence). CDR3 size: 15 residues. V lost 4 bases, J lost 3 bases, and 6 bases stayed unmatched.

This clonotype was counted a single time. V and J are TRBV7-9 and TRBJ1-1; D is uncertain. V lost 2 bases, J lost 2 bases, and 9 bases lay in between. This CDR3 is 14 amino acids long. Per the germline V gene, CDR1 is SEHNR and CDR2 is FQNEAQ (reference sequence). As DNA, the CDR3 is TGTGCCAGCAGCTTACAGGTTGTTAACACTGAAGCTTTCTTT. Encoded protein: CASSLQVVNTEAFF.

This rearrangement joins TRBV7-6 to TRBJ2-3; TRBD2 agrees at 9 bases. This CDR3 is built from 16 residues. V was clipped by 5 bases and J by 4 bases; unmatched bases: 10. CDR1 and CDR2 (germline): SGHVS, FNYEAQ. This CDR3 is CASSPLGRGGSDTQYF. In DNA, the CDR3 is TGTGCCAGCAGCCCCTTAGGGCGGGGGGGCTCAGATACGCAGTATTTT.